The 25 T cell receptor beta chains given below trace back to one sample, sequenced in a study of monozygotic twins with inflammatory bowel disease. TCRdb reanalyzed the 5' RACE reads and collapses them to one entry per CDR3 protein, without DNA. The sample data list under 45,000 distinct CDR3 sequences. The material sequenced was blood. The source is a human donor with ulcerative colitis or Crohn's disease, or a healthy co-twin of an affected twin (not recorded which).

The rearrangement uses TRBV5-1 and TRBJ2-5; the TCRdb D gene call, TRBD1, has no DNA to confirm it. Germline lookup yields CDR1 SGHRS and CDR2 YFSETQ. The CDR3 totals 15 residues. The CDR3 sequence: CASSFLPGGAETQYF.

The chain's CDR3 is CASSLRKGQGLGSDTQYF. The chain carries TRBV11-1 and TRBJ2-3; no DNA is available, so the TRBD1 call from TCRdb remains unchecked. The CDR3 is 18 amino acids. The germline CDR1 and CDR2 sequences are SGHAT and FQDESV (reference sequence). Full variable domain (rest looked up from reference TRBV11-1 and TRBJ2-3): EAEVAQSPRYKITEKSQAVAFWCDPISGHATLYWYRQILGQGPELLVQFQDESVVDDSQLPKDRFSAERLKGVDSTLKIQPAELGDSAMYLCASSLRKGQGLGSDTQYFGPGTRLTVL.

The gene calls are TRBV6-1 and TRBJ1-6; TCRdb's D call, TRBD1, is unchecked because there is no DNA. Germline V gene lookup returns CDR1 MNHNS and CDR2 SASEGT. This CDR3 is built from 14 residues. CDR3 amino acids: CAIGTGTANSPLHF.

This chain links TRBV7-3 with TRBJ1-3; checking the TCRdb D call of TRBD1 is not possible without DNA. CDR3 length: 16 residues. CDR1 and CDR2 (germline): SGHTA, FQGTGA. The CDR3 reads CASSLEGQGTGNTIYF.

V is TRBV7-2 and J is TRBJ1-2; the TRBD1 assignment by TCRdb is unverifiable without DNA. The CDR3 consists of 11 residues. From germline, CDR1 is SGHTA and CDR2 FQGNSA. CDR3 residues: CASSFDRGHTF.

This sequence joins TRBV12-3 or TRBV12-4 and TRBJ1-5; absent DNA, TCRdb's TRBD1 call cannot be checked. This CDR3 is 15 amino acids long. CDR3 sequence reads: CASSLGTGGRQPQHF.

This sequence joins TRBV7-2 and TRBJ2-2. Germline V lookup: CDR1 SGHTA, CDR2 FQGNSA. There are 11 residues in the CDR3. The CDR3 here is CASSLTGELFF.

The chain recombines TRBV20-1 with TRBJ2-4; with no DNA, the TCRdb D assignment of TRBD1 cannot be verified. Germline assignment: CDR1 DFQATT and CDR2 SNEGSKA (reference sequence). The CDR3 has 15 amino acids. The CDR3 reads CSARDIQGGKNMQYF.

The chain joins TRBV20-1 to TRBJ1-4; absent DNA, TCRdb's TRBD1 call cannot be checked. Germline V CDR1 and CDR2: DFQATT, SNEGSKA (reference sequence). There are 16 residues in the CDR3. CDR3 in amino acids: CSARKVEAGANEKLFF.

This chain joins TRBV10-3 and TRBJ2-5; TCRdb reports TRBD2, a call that lacks DNA to check it against. CDR3 length: 16 amino acids. Germline CDR1 is ENHRY and CDR2 is SYGVKD. The CDR3: CAISERLAGVGETQYF.

The V and J genes are TRBV5-5 and TRBJ2-1; TCRdb selects TRBD2, and the lack of DNA leaves this call unchecked. The CDR3 contains 15 residues. Germline V CDR1 and CDR2: SGHKS, YYEKEE (reference sequence). CDR3 amino acids: CASSLERVSYNEQFF.

The chain is built from TRBV20-1 and TRBJ1-1; there is no DNA to check the TCRdb D call of TRBD1. Germline V CDR1 and CDR2: DFQATT, SNEGSKA (reference sequence). This CDR3 is 13 amino acids long. This CDR3 is CSARDAVGAKAFF.

The chain employs TRBV24-1 and TRBJ1-1; the TRBD1 assignment by TCRdb is unverifiable without DNA. This CDR3 contains 14 residues. CDR1 and CDR2 (germline): KGHDR, SFDVKD. Here the CDR3 reads CATSDFRGPTEAFF.

The V gene is TRBV5-1, the J gene TRBJ1-2; TCRdb's assignment of TRBD1 cannot be checked, as there is no DNA. This CDR3 has 16 residues. Per the germline V gene, CDR1 is SGHRS and CDR2 is YFSETQ. The CDR3 sequence is CASSTTGTEIAYGYTF.

The rearrangement joins TRBV5-1 to TRBJ2-1. The germline CDR1 and CDR2 sequences are SGHRS and YFSETQ. The CDR3 consists of 15 residues. The CDR3 region is CASSQDTHSPNEQFF.

This chain links TRBV10-1 with TRBJ2-7; TCRdb proposes TRBD2, but this gene call is untestable without DNA. CDR1 and CDR2 (germline): WNHNN, SYGVQD (reference sequence). The CDR3 runs 13 residues. This chain's CDR3 is CASSDSGRYEQYF.

The chain uses TRBV4-1 and TRBJ2-2; lacking DNA, the TRBD1 call made by TCRdb goes unchecked. The CDR3 sequence is 15 residues long. The V gene's germline CDR1 is MGHRA and CDR2 YSYEKL. The chain's CDR3 is CASSQETPGAGELFF.

This CDR3 reads CASSWPGLAKTDTQYF. The V gene is TRBV7-2, the J gene TRBJ2-3; TCRdb reports TRBD2, a call that lacks DNA to check it against. CDR3 length: 16 amino acids. CDR1 and CDR2 (germline): SGHTA, FQGNSA. Variable domain in full (rest from reference TRBV7-2 and TRBJ2-3): GAGVSQSPSNKVTEKGKDVELRCDPISGHTALYWYRQSLGQGLEFLIYFQGNSAPDKSGLPSDRFSAERTGGSVSTLTIQRTQQEDSAVYLCASSWPGLAKTDTQYFGPGTRLTVL.

V and J are TRBV5-1 and TRBJ2-2. Germline assignment: CDR1 SGHRS and CDR2 YFSETQ. CDR3 length equals 16 residues. CDR3 sequence: CASSSRPSGNAGELFF.

The rearrangement links TRBV29-1 to TRBJ2-4. Looked up from germline, CDR1 is SQVTM and CDR2 is ANQGSEA. The CDR3 runs to 14 residues. The CDR3 region is CSVISPGRIPIQYF.

V gene TRBV27 combines with J gene TRBJ2-3; TCRdb picks TRBD2, but there is no DNA to check that call. The CDR3 is made up of 17 amino acids. Germline V gene sequence: CDR1 MNHEY, CDR2 SMNVEV (reference sequence). This CDR3 is CASSPISSGRGTDTQYF.

The chain carries TRBV5-4 and TRBJ2-5. CDR3 length: 12 residues. Germline V lookup: CDR1 SGHNT, CDR2 YYREEE (reference sequence). The chain's CDR3 is CASSFSQETQYF.

V and J are TRBV27 and TRBJ2-6; with no DNA, the TCRdb D assignment of TRBD1 cannot be verified. Germline V gene lookup returns CDR1 MNHEY and CDR2 SMNVEV (reference sequence). The CDR3 contains 17 residues. The CDR3 region is CASSPWGRSSGANVLTF.

The V call is TRBV5-1, the J call TRBJ1-2; absent DNA, TCRdb's TRBD1 call cannot be checked. The CDR3 runs to 16 residues. Germline CDR1 and CDR2: SGHRS and YFSETQ. The CDR3 reads CASSLASLRQGDGYTF.

The genes are TRBV24-1 and TRBJ2-2; with no DNA, the TCRdb D assignment of TRBD1 cannot be verified. The germline CDR1 and CDR2 sequences are KGHDR and SFDVKD. This CDR3 comprises 16 residues. The CDR3 region is CATSDPNRAQAGELFF.